Below are 4 T cell receptor beta chains sequenced from a single sample in a study of CD8 T cells in ankylosing spondylitis. Study-wide findings and caveats: A TCR beta motif of 8 or 9 highly homologous variants appeared characteristic of ankylosing spondylitis blood.

MiXCR, run by TCRdb on the 5' RACE reads, gives a single entry per CDR3 protein. The sample has around 440,000 distinct CDR3 sequences, more than 15% seen once. These receptors have no known antigen. The specimen sequenced was blood, either unsorted or a sorted T cell fraction (not recorded which). All receptors come from a male donor with ankylosing spondylitis.

This clonotype occurred a few times. The genes are TRBV20-1 and TRBJ1-5; possible D gene TRBD1, 6 bases. Trimming took 3 bases from V and 3 from J, leaving 15 bases between them. The CDR3 has 15 residues. CDR1 and CDR2 (germline): DFQATT, SNEGSKA (reference sequence). CDR3 coding DNA: TGCAGTGCTAGGGAGGGGGGTTCCTCCAATCAGCCCCAGCATTTT. Translated: CSAREGGSSNQPQHF.

This clonotype came up a few times. This chain connects TRBV9 to TRBJ1-1, with D possibly TRBD1 on 6 matching bases. Germline CDR1 is SGDLS and CDR2 is YYNGEE. V was pared by 1 base and J by 4 bases, with 17 bases between. The CDR3 sequence is 16 residues long. CDR3 region: CASSVKSVGAVTEAFF. CDR3 nucleotides: TGTGCCAGCAGCGTAAAGTCTGTGGGGGCCGTCACTGAAGCTTTCTTT.

The chain has TRBV20-1 and TRBJ2-2, with D perhaps TRBD2 (6 bases). Germline loops: CDR1 DFQATT, CDR2 SNEGSKA (reference sequence). CDR3 length: 15 amino acids. V lost 0 bases, J lost 6 bases, and 14 bases lay in between. The CDR3 here is CSAREAREDAGELFF. Written as DNA, the CDR3 is TGCAGTGCTAGAGAGGCCAGGGAGGATGCCGGGGAGCTGTTTTTT.

This clonotype was picked up many times. The rearrangement links TRBV12-3 or TRBV12-4 to TRBJ2-1; D is unresolved. Trimming cost V 3 bases and J 6 bases, with 9 bases left between them. The CDR3 has 13 amino acids. The CDR3 region is CASSLLTVNEQFF. Written as DNA, the CDR3 is TGTGCCAGCAGTTTGCTCACGGTCAATGAGCAGTTCTTC.